Following are 12 T cell receptor beta chains from one sample sequenced in a study of blood T cell repertoires in COVID-19 (dated by TCRdb to about 2020). Library preparation was by the immunoSEQ multiplex PCR assay. This immuneACCESS table, as held by TCRdb, lists in-frame sequences with V and J called but not all clones. Of the missing ones, under half trace to an unresolved V gene in checked studies; the others have no known cause. Within this sample are around 100,000 clones, with roughly nine tenths of them counted one time only. The ten largest clones represent 4.5% to 5.5% of the sample. The material sequenced was peripheral blood. The receptors come from a man aged 60 to 69 with COVID-19, enrolled during active disease.

V and J are TRBV28 and TRBJ1-2, with D possibly being TRBD1 (6 bases). Trimming removed 2 bases from V and 2 bases from J, with 24 bases in between. The germline gives CDR1 MDHEN, CDR2 SYDVKM. The CDR3 contains 19 residues. CDR3 sequence: CASSLLQGPGFSANYGYTF. CDR3 DNA: TGTGCCAGCAGTTTACTACAGGGTCCCGGATTTTCAGCGAACTATGGCTACACCTTC.

This chain uses TRBV7-9 with TRBJ2-4, with D possibly matching TRBD2 (6 bases). This CDR3 region has 13 residues. V was pared by 8 bases and J by 1 base, with 9 bases between. CDR1 SEHNR and CDR2 FQNEAQ come from the germline V gene (reference sequence). The CDR3 is CASWGEAKNIQYF. DNA of the CDR3: TGTGCCAGCTGGGGGGAGGCCAAAAACATTCAGTACTTC.

V gene TRBV19 combines with J gene TRBJ1-1; D ambiguous. The CDR3 has 13 amino acids. Trimming left V 5 bases short and J 8 bases short, with 15 bases between. The germline V gene encodes CDR1 LNHDA and CDR2 SQIVND (reference sequence). The CDR3 sequence: CASSQGGGYEAFF. The DNA of the CDR3 is TGTGCCAGTAGTCAAGGCGGCGGGTACGAAGCTTTCTTT.

This rearrangement joins TRBV5-4 to TRBJ2-7; 12 bases agree with TRBD1. Germline CDR1 is SGHNT and CDR2 is YYREEE (reference sequence). This CDR3 is built from 15 residues. The V gene end was trimmed by 4 bases and the J gene end by 5 bases; junction bases not matched to a gene: 7. CDR3 loop: CASSDRDRGPDEQYF. As DNA, the CDR3 is TGTGCCAGCAGCGACCGGGACAGGGGGCCGGACGAGCAGTACTTC.

V is TRBV2 and J is TRBJ1-2; TRBD1 matches 8 bases. This CDR3 comprises 13 residues. The germline CDR1 and CDR2 sequences are SNHLY and FYNNEI. Trimming took 8 bases from V and 3 from J; bases not matched to a gene: 5. CDR3 bases: TGTGCCAGCGGCACAGGGGGGTACTATGGCTACACCTTC. Its protein is CASGTGGYYGYTF.

V gene TRBV7-8 combines with J gene TRBJ2-1; 9 bases fit TRBD2. With 7 bases clipped from V and 3 bases from J, the junction kept 10 bases outside the gene matches. The CDR3 sequence is 16 residues long. The germline CDR1 and CDR2 sequences are SGHVS and FQNEAQ. The CDR3 DNA is TGTGCCAGCACCCTGGGCGCGGGAGGGGACTACAATGAGCAGTTCTTC. This sequence encodes CASTLGAGGDYNEQFF. The full variable domain, its missing parts supplied by reference TRBV7-8 and TRBJ2-1, is GAGVSQSPRYKVAKRGQDVALRCDPISGHVSLFWYQQALGQGPEFLTYFQNEAQLDKSGLPSDRFFAERPEGSVSTLKIQRTQQEDSAVYLCASTLGAGGDYNEQFFGPGTRLTVL.

Written as DNA, the CDR3 is TGTGCCAGCAGTGAAGCGCGGACTTATGGCGGGACCTTCTACGAGCAGTACTTC. Protein: CASSEARTYGGTFYEQYF. The rearrangement joins TRBV2 to TRBJ2-7; maybe TRBD2 (6 bases). The V gene lost 0 bases and the J gene lost 3 bases, with 21 bases spanning the gap. Germline values: CDR1 SNHLY, CDR2 FYNNEI. CDR3 length: 18 amino acids.

The chain joins TRBV10-2 to TRBJ1-1, with 8 bases aligning to TRBD1. Trimming cost V 6 bases and J 0 bases; bases outside gene matches: 3. The germline gives CDR1 WSHSY, CDR2 SAAADI. This CDR3 has 14 amino acids. The CDR3 DNA follows: TGCGCCAGCAGACAGGGGGTTGTGAACACTGAAGCTTTCTTT. Encoded protein: CASRQGVVNTEAFF.

The genes are TRBV4-3 and TRBJ2-1, with 14 bases lining up with TRBD2. Germline-derived CDR1 and CDR2 are LGHNA and YSLEER. The CDR3 loop spans 15 amino acids. Trimming at V came to 4 bases and at J to 5 bases, leaving 1 base not matched to a gene. The CDR3 nucleotides are TGCGCCAGCAGCCCGACTAGCGGGAGGGACAATGAGCAGTTCTTC. Protein product: CASSPTSGRDNEQFF.

This chain connects TRBV7-2 to TRBJ1-5, with TRBD1 as a possible D gene (6 bases). V was shortened by 1 base and J by 4 bases, with 14 bases between the two germline ends. This CDR3 has 16 residues. Germline V lookup: CDR1 SGHTA, CDR2 FQGNSA. The CDR3 DNA follows: TGTGCCAGCAGCTTAGTATGGGACAACTCAAATCAGCCCCAGCATTTT. This encodes CASSLVWDNSNQPQHF. Drawing the rest from reference TRBV7-2 and TRBJ1-5, the complete variable domain is GAGVSQSPSNKVTEKGKDVELRCDPISGHTALYWYRQSLGQGLEFLIYFQGNSAPDKSGLPSDRFSAERTGGSVSTLTIQRTQQEDSAVYLCASSLVWDNSNQPQHFGDGTRLSIL.

The chain combines TRBV19 with TRBJ1-6; TRBD1 might be the D (6 bases). The germline V and J ends were trimmed by 5 bases and 5 bases, with 10 bases remaining between them. CDR1 LNHDA and CDR2 SQIVND come from the germline V gene (reference sequence). This CDR3 is built from 14 residues. The CDR3 region is CASSWAGDNSPLHF. CDR3 nucleotides: TGTGCCAGTAGTTGGGCAGGGGATAATTCACCCCTCCACTTT.

The J gene is TRBJ1-1, the V gene TRBV2, with D maybe TRBD1 (6 bases). Between the trimmed V and J ends, which lost 5 bases and 0 bases, there was a span of 10 bases. Germline lookup yields CDR1 SNHLY and CDR2 FYNNEI. This CDR3 is 14 amino acids long. This chain's CDR3 is CASSLDSLNTEAFF. DNA for the CDR3: TGTGCCAGCAGTCTGGACAGTCTGAACACTGAAGCTTTCTTT.